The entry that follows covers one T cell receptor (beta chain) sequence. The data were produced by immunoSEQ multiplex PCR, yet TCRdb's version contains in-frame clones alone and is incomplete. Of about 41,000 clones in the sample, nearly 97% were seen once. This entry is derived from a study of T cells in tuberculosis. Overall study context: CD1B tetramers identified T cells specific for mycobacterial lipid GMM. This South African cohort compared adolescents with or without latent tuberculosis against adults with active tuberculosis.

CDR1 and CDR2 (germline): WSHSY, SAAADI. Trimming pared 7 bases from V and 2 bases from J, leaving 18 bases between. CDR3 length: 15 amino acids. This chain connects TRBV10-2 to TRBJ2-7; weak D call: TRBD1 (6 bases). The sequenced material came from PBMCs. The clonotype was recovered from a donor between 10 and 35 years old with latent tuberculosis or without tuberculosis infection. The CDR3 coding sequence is TGCGCCAGCACCCGGACAGTTACTCAGGCCTACGAGCAGTACTTC. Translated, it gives CASTRTVTQAYEQYF.